This TCR beta chain was sequenced for a study of radiation and T cells in renal cell carcinoma. Study-level background: Nephrectomy followed 15 Gy stereotactic body radiation by 4 weeks.

As to this clone: Its cognate antigen is unknown.

CDR3 length equals 15 residues. V was pared by 0 bases and J by 4 bases, with 13 bases between. The germline gives CDR1 MNHEY, CDR2 SVGAGI. Study-wide results and limits: Top tumor clonotypes rose in blood 2 weeks post-radiation, then contracted.

Produced via immunoSEQ multiplex PCR; TCRdb's table is partial and in-frame only. The sample includes approximately 90,000 clones, approximately 86% of them seen just once. Time point given: baseline pretreatment blood. Described treatment: 15 Gy SBRT to primary tumor, nephrectomy 4 weeks later. V gene TRBV6-5 combines with J gene TRBJ2-7; D may match TRBD1 or TRBD2 (6 bases each). Source: blood, taken from a patient whose treatment included radiotherapy and nephrectomy. This clonotype was sampled from a man aged 50-59 years with renal cell carcinoma. In DNA form, the CDR3 reads TGTGCCAGCAGTTACTCCGGGGGCGCTGGGTACGAGCAGTACTTC. Translation gives CASSYSGGAGYEQYF.